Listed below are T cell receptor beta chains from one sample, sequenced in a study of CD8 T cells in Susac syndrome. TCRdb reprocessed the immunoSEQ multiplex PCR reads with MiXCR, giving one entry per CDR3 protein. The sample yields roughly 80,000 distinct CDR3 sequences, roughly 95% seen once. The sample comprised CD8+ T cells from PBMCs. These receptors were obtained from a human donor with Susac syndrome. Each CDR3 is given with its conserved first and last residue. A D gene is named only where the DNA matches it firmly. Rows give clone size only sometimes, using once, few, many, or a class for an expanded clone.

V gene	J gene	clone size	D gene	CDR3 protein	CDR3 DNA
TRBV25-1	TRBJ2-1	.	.	CASSEYPVSFGGRQFF	TGTGCCAGCAGTGAGTATCCGGTCTCCTTCGGAGGTCGGCAGTTCTTC
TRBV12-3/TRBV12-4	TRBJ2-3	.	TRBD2	CASSLGAGSADTQYF	TGTGCCAGCAGTTTAGGAGCGGGGAGTGCAGATACGCAGTATTTT
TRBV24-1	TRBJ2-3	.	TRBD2	CATSDPGLAGSTDTQYF	TGTGCCACCAGTGATCCGGGACTAGCGGGAAGCACAGATACGCAGTATTTT
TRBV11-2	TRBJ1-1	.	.	CASSLWMKPEAFF	TGTGCCAGCAGCTTATGGATGAAACCTGAAGCTTTCTTT
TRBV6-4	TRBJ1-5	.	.	CASSVSGPSNQPQHF	TGTGCCAGCAGTGTATCGGGACCGAGCAATCAGCCCCAGCATTTT
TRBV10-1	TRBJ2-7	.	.	CASSDTGVPYEQYF	TGCGCCAGCAGTGATACCGGGGTCCCCTACGAGCAGTACTTC
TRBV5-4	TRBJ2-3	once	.	CASSLAGGVRTDTQYF	TGTGCCAGCAGCTTGGCCGGGGGAGTACGGACAGATACGCAGTATTTT
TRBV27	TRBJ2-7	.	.	CASSLRRKSTYEQYF	TGTGCCAGCAGTTTACGTCGAAAGTCTACCTACGAGCAGTACTTC
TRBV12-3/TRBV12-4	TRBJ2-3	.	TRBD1	CASSTTGDESTDTQYF	TGTGCCAGCAGTACGACAGGGGATGAAAGCACAGATACGCAGTATTTT
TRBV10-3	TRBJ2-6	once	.	CAVPDQGGANVLTF	TGTGCCGTTCCCGACCAGGGGGGGGCCAACGTCCTGACTTTC
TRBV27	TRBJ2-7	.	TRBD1	CASSTGQGHYEQYF	TGTGCCAGCAGTACCGGACAGGGGCACTACGAGCAGTACTTC
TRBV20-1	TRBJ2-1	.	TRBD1	CSALDRVDLNEQFF	TGCAGTGCTCTTGACAGGGTGGACCTCAATGAGCAGTTCTTC
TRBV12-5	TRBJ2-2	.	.	CASGLVFSTGELFF	TGTGCTAGTGGTTTGGTATTTAGTACCGGGGAGCTGTTTTTT
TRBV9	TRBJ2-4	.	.	CASSGVAKNIQYF	TGTGCCAGCAGTGGGGTAGCCAAAAACATTCAGTACTTC
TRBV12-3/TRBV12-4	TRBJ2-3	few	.	CASSSPGTDTQYF	TGTGCCAGCAGTTCTCCAGGGACAGATACGCAGTATTTT
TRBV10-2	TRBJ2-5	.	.	CASSEGVAQETQYF	TGCGCCAGCAGTGAAGGGGTGGCACAAGAGACCCAGTACTTC
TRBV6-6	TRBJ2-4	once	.	CASSGGPTDIQYF	TGTGCCAGCAGCGGAGGACCCACGGACATTCAGTACTTC
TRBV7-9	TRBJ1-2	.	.	CASSLVERYGYTF	TGTGCCAGCAGCTTAGTAGAGCGCTATGGCTACACCTTC
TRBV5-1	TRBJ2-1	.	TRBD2	CASSLAGGTPTLGQFF	TGCGCCAGCAGCTTGGCCGGGGGGACTCCTACCTTGGGGCAGTTCTTC
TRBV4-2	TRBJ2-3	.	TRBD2	CASRTTGTSGDTQYF	TGTGCCAGCAGGACGACCGGGACTAGCGGGGATACGCAGTATTTT
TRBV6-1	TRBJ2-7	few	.	CASGWDPTYEQYF	TGTGCCAGCGGCTGGGACCCCACCTACGAGCAGTACTTC
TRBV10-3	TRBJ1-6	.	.	CAIAEGGYNSPLHF	TGTGCCATCGCGGAGGGGGGATATAATTCACCCCTCCACTTT
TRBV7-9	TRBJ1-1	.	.	CASSLEGRAVFF	TGTGCCAGCAGCTTAGAAGGTCGGGCGGTTTTCTTT
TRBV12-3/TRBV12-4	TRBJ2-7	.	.	CASSLSGYYEQYF	TGTGCCAGCAGTTTATCCGGGTACTACGAGCAGTACTTC
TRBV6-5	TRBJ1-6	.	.	CASSPDMEGHSPLHF	TGTGCCAGCAGTCCAGACATGGAGGGGCATTCACCCCTCCACTTT